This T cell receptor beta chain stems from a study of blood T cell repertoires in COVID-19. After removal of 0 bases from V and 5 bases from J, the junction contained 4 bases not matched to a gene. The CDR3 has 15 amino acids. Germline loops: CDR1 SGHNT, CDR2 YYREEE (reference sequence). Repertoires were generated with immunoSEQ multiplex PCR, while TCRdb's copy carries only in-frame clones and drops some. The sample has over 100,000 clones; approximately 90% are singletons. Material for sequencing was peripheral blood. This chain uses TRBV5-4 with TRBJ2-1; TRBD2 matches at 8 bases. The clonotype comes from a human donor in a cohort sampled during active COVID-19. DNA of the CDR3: TGTGCCAGCAGCTTGGCCGGCGGGGGGAACAATGAGCAGTTCTTC. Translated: CASSLAGGGNNEQFF.